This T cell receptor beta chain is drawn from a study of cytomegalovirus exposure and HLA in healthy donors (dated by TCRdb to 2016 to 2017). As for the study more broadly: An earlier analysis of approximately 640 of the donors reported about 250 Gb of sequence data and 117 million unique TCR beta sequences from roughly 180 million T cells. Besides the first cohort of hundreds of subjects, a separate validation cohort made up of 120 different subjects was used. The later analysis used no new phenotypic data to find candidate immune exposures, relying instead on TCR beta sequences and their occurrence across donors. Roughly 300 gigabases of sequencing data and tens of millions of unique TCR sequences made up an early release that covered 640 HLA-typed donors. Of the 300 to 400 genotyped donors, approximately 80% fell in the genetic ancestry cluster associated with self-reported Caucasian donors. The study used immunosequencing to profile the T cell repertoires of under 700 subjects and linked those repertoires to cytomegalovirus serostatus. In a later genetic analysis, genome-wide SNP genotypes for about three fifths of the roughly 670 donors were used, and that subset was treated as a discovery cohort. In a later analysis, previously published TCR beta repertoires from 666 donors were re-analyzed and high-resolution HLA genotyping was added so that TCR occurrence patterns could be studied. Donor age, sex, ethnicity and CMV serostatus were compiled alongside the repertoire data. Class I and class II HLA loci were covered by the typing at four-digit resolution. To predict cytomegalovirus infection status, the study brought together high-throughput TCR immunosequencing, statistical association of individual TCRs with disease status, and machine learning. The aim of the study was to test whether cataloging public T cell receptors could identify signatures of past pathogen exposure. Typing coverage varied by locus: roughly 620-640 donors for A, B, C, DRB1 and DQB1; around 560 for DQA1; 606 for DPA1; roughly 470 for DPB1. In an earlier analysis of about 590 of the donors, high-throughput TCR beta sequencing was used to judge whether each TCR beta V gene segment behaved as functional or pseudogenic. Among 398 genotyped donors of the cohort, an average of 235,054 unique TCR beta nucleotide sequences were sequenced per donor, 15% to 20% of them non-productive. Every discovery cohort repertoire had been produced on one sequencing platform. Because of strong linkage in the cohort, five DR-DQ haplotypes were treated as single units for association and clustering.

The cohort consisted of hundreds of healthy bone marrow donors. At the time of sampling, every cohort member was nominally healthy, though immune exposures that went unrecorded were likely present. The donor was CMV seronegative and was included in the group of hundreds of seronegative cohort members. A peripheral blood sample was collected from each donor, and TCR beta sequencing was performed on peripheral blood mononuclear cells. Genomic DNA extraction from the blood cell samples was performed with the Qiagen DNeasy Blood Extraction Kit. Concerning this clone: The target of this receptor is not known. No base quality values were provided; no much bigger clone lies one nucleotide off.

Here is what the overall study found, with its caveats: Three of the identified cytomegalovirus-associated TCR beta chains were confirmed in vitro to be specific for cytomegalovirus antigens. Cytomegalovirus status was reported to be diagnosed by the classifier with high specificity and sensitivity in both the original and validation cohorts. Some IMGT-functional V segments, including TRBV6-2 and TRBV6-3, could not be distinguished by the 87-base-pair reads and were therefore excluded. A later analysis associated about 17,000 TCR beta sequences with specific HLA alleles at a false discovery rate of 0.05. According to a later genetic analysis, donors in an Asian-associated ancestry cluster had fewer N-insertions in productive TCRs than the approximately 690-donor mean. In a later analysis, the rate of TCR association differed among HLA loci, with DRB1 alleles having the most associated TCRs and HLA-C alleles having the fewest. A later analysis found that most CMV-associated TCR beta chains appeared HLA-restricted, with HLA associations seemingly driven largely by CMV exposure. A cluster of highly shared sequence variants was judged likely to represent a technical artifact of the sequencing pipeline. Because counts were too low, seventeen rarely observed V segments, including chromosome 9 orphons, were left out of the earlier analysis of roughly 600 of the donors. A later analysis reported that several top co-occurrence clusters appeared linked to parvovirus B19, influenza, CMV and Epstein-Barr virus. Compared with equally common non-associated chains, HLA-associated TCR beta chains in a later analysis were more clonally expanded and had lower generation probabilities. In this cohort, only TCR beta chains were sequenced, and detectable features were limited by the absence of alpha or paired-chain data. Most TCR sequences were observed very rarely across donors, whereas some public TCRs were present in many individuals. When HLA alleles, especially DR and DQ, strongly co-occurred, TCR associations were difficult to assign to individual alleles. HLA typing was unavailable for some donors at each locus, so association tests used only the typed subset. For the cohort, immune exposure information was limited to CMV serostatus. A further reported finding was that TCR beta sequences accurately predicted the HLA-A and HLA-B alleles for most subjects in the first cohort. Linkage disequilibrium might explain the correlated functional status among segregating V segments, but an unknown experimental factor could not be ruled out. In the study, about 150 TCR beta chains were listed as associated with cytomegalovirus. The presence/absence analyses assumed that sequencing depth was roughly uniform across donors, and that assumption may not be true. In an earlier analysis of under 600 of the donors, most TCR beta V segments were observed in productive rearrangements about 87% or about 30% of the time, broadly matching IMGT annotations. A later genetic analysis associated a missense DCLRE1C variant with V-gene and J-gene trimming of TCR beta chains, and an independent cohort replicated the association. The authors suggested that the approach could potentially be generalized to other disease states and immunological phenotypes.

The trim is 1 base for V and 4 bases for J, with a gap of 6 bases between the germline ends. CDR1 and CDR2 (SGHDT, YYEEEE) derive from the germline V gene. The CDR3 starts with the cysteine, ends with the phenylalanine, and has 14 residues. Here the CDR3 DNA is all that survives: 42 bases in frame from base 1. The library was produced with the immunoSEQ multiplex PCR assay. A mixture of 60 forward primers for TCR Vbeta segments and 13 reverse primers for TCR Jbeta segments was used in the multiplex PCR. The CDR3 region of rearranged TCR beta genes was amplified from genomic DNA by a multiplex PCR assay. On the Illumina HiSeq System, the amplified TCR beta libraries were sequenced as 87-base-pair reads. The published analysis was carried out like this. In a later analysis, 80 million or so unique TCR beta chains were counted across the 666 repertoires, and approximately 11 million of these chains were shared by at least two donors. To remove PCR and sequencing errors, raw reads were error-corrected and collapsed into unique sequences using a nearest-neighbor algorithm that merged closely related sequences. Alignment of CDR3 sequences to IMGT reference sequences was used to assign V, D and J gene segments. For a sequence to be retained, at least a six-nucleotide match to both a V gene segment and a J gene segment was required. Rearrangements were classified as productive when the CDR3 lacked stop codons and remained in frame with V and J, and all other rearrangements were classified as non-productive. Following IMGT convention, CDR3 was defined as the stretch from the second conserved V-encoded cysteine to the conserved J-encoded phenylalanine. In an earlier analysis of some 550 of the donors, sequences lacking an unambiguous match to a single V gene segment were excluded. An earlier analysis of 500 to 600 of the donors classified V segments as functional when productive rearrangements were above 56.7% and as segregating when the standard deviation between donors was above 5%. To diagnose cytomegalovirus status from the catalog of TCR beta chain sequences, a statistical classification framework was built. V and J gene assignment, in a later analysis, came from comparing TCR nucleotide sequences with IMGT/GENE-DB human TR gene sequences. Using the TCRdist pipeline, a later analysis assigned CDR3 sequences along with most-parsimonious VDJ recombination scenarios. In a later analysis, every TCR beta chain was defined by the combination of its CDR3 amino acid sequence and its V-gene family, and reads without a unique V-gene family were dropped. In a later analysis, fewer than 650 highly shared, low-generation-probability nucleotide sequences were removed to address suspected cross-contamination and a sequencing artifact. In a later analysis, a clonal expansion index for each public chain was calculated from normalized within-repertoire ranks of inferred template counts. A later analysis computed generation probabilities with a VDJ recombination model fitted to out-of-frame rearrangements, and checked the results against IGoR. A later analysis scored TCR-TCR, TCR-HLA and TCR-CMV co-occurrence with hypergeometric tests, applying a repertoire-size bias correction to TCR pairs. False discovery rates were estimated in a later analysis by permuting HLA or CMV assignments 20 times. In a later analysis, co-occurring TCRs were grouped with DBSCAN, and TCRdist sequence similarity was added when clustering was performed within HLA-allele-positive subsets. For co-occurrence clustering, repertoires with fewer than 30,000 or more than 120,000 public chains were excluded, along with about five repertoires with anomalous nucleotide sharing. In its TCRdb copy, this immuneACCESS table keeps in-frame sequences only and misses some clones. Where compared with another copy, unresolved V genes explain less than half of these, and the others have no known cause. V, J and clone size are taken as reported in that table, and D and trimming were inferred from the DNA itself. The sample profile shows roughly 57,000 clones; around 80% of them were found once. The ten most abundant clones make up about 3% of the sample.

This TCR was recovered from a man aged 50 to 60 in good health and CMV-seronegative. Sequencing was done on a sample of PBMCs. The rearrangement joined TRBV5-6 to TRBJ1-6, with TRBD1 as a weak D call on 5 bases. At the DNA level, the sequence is TGTGCCAGCAGCTTGCCAGGGTATAATTCACCCCTCCACTTT. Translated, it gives CASSLPGYNSPLHF.